The 8 T cell receptor beta chains given below trace back to one sample, sequenced in a study of blood T cell repertoires in COVID-19. Data came from immunoSEQ multiplex PCR; TCRdb stores just in-frame clones and leaves some out. This table holds around 210,000 clones, nearly 90% found once. The material sequenced was peripheral blood. These receptors originate from a man aged 45-60 years with COVID-19, enrolled during active disease.

This clone was seen just once. The rearrangement links TRBV5-1 to TRBJ2-7, with TRBD1 matching 12 bases. From germline, CDR1 is SGHRS and CDR2 YFSETQ. Trimming removed 5 bases from V and 7 bases from J; junction bases left unmatched: 7. This CDR3 comprises 14 residues. CDR3 in amino acids: CASSEGQGAGEQYF. CDR3 DNA sequence: TGCGCCAGCAGTGAGGGACAGGGGGCTGGAGAGCAGTACTTC.

This clone was detected a few times. The chain recombines TRBV6-4 with TRBJ1-1, with TRBD1 matching 9 bases. Germline V CDR1 and CDR2: MRHNA, SNTAGT. V was pared by 7 bases and J by 1 base, with 10 bases of the junction left unmatched. The CDR3 sequence is 16 residues long. This CDR3 reads CASTVPGQGRNTEAFF. Here the CDR3 DNA reads TGTGCCAGCACGGTCCCGGGACAGGGTAGGAACACTGAAGCTTTCTTT.

Remarks on this clone: Within the sample, other DNA sequences also encode this same CDR3. The CDR3 DNA sequence: TGTGCCAGCGTTGGACAGGGCAGCAATCAGCCCCAGCATTTT. It encodes CASVGQGSNQPQHF. The gene calls are TRBV2 and TRBJ1-5; 8 bases agree with TRBD1. Germline-derived CDR1 and CDR2 are SNHLY and FYNNEI. This CDR3 contains 14 residues. With 8 bases clipped from V and 1 base from J, the junction kept 4 bases outside the gene matches.

The chain combines TRBV5-6 with TRBJ2-1; 7 nucleotides line up with TRBD2. Germline trimming cut 4 bases from V and 2 bases from J; bases unmatched to any gene: 9. The CDR3 is 16 residues long. The germline CDR1 and CDR2 sequences are SGHDT and YYEEEE. The CDR3 nucleotides read TGTGCCAGCAGCGGAAAAACGGGACTACCCTACAATGAGCAGTTCTTC. It encodes CASSGKTGLPYNEQFF.

In the case of this clone: The junction departs from germline at one end; a sequencing error may be responsible. The rearrangement joins TRBV29-1 to TRBJ2-3; D not certain. The germline V gene encodes CDR1 SQVTM and CDR2 ANQGSEA. The CDR3 contains 10 residues. CDR3 amino acids: CSVGPPSPNF. The CDR3 bases are TGCAGCGTTGGCCCTCCCAGTCCAAATTTT.

The rearrangement uses TRBV7-9 and TRBJ1-2; possible D gene TRBD1, 6 bases. The germline V gene encodes CDR1 SEHNR and CDR2 FQNEAQ (reference sequence). The CDR3 sequence is 13 residues long. Trimming stripped 5 bases from V and 2 bases from J, with 9 bases between. The CDR3 protein is CASSLGTNYGYTF. The CDR3 coding sequence is TGTGCCAGCAGCCTCGGGACAAACTATGGCTACACCTTC.

This rearrangement joins TRBV5-1 to TRBJ2-2; D might be TRBD1 (5 bases). V lost 0 bases and J 9 bases, leaving 15 bases between the germline ends. Germline values: CDR1 SGHRS, CDR2 YFSETQ. The CDR3 spans 15 residues. Here the CDR3 reads CASSLEGRAARELFF. DNA for the CDR3: TGCGCCAGCAGCTTGGAGGGCAGGGCGGCCAGGGAGCTGTTTTTT.

The chain recombines TRBV14 with TRBJ2-1; 11 bases are shared with TRBD2. CDR3 length: 14 residues. Germline V gene sequence: CDR1 SGHDN, CDR2 FVKESK. J lost 4 bases, V lost 9 bases, and 5 bases had no gene match. The CDR3 reads CASQLAGVYNEQFF. The CDR3 DNA reads TGTGCCAGTCAACTAGCGGGGGTTTACAATGAGCAGTTCTTC.